This T cell receptor (beta chain) emerged from a study of response to subunit inactivated influenza vaccine. Study-level results: It was the authors' suggestion that each seasonal influenza vaccination recruits few new T cells.

The J segment lost 2 bases and the V segment lost 4 bases, leaving 4 bases of the junction unmatched. CDR1 is DFQATT, CDR2 SNEGSKA, per germline (reference sequence). The CDR3 has 15 residues. MiXCR was run by TCRdb on the RT-PCR reads, yielding one entry per CDR3 protein. This table holds about 520,000 distinct CDR3 sequences, under 8.5% found once. The sample holds a few counts of this clonotype. No antigen is known for it. V and J are TRBV20-1 and TRBJ2-3, with TRBD2 matching over 12 bases. Source: PBMCs from blood, taken 23 to 25 months after vaccination. The TCR was taken from a man aged 50 to 75 who received an inactivated influenza vaccine. DNA for the CDR3: TGCAGTGCTACACCTAGCGGGAGGGCCACAGATACGCAGTATTTT. This gives the protein CSATPSGRATDTQYF.